Following are 31 T cell receptor beta chains from one sample sequenced in a study of early stage breast cancer tumors. Here immunoSEQ multiplex PCR was the method, and the copy in TCRdb shows in-frame clones only, minus some. Of just over 70,000 clones in the sample, around 85% were seen once. Source material: blood. These TCRs come from a person aged 55 to 75 with breast cancer.

A single count supports this clone. A read error may produce the germline difference seen at one junction end. This rearrangement joins TRBV11-2 to TRBJ2-5, with 9 positions matching TRBD2. Germline V gene sequence: CDR1 SGHAT, CDR2 FQNNGV. The CDR3 has 15 residues. This chain's CDR3 is CASSLGGGASETQYF. In nucleotides, the CDR3 is TGTGCCAGCAGTTTAGGCGGGGGGGCCAGTGAGACCCAGTACTTC.

The chain couples TRBV28 to TRBJ2-7; TRBD2 agrees at 7 bases. From germline, CDR1 is MDHEN and CDR2 SYDVKM. The CDR3 runs 12 residues. Germline trimming cut 5 bases from V and 7 bases from J; bases unmatched to any gene: 5. CDR3 bases: TGTGCCAGCAGTAGCGGGGCGGGGGAGCAGTACTTC. Amino acid sequence: CASSSGAGEQYF.

This clone was picked up a small number of times. The chain links TRBV27 to TRBJ1-6, with 7 bases that match TRBD1. J was trimmed by 3 bases and V by 6 bases; bases with no gene match: 2. Germline V lookup: CDR1 MNHEY, CDR2 SMNVEV (reference sequence). There are 14 residues in the CDR3. CDR3 sequence (DNA): TGTGCCAGCAGGAGGGACAGCTATAATTCACCCCTCCACTTT. It specifies CASRRDSYNSPLHF.

This rearrangement joins TRBV30 to TRBJ1-4; D might be TRBD1 (6 bases). Germline V gene lookup returns CDR1 GTSNPN and CDR2 SVGIG (reference sequence). The CDR3 totals 15 residues. V lost 4 bases and J lost 5, with 17 bases in between. The CDR3 nucleotides read TGTGCCTGGAACGAAGGACAGATTGGAAATGAAAAACTGTTTTTT. As protein: CAWNEGQIGNEKLFF.

This clone was recorded only once. This chain links TRBV4-3 with TRBJ2-5, with 15 bases fitting TRBD2. V gave up 4 bases and J gave up 5 bases; unmatched junction bases: 2. Germline assignment: CDR1 LGHNA and CDR2 YSLEER. This CDR3 is built from 15 residues. The CDR3 is CASSPGLAGGETQYF. In DNA, the CDR3 is TGCGCCAGCAGCCCAGGACTAGCGGGAGGGGAGACCCAGTACTTC.

This clone was detected only a few times. The chain recombines TRBV7-9 with TRBJ1-1; D is perhaps TRBD1 (5 bases). Trimming left V 5 bases short and J 1 base short, with 8 bases between. The germline V gene encodes CDR1 SEHNR and CDR2 FQNEAQ (reference sequence). This CDR3 comprises 13 residues. The CDR3 protein is CASSLDRNTEAFF. The DNA of the CDR3 is TGTGCCAGCAGCCTCGACAGGAACACTGAAGCTTTCTTT. The full variable domain, completed using reference TRBV7-9 and TRBJ1-1, is DTGVSQNPRHKITKRGQNVTFRCDPISEHNRLYWYRQTLGQGPEFLTYFQNEAQLEKSRLLSDRFSAERPKGSFSTLEIQRTEQGDSAMYLCASSLDRNTEAFFGQGTRLTVV.

Only one count was recorded for this clone. The rearrangement uses TRBV18 and TRBJ2-1, with D tentatively TRBD1 or TRBD2 (5 bases each). The V gene's germline CDR1 is KGHSH and CDR2 LQKENI. The CDR3 runs to 14 residues. Trimming took 0 bases from V and 10 from J, leaving 13 bases between them. This CDR3 is CASSPPKTAVEQFF. CDR3 in DNA: TGTGCCAGCTCACCACCTAAGACAGCGGTAGAGCAGTTCTTC.

The gene calls are TRBV5-1 and TRBJ1-4; tentative D call: TRBD1 (5 bases). The CDR3 runs to 15 residues. Germline CDR1 and CDR2: SGHRS and YFSETQ. The V gene lost 1 base and the J gene lost 2 bases, with 9 bases spanning the gap. This chain's CDR3 is CASSLTGTTNEKLFF. CDR3 in DNA: TGCGCCAGCAGCTTGACAGGAACCACTAATGAAAAACTGTTTTTT.

V and J are TRBV30 and TRBJ2-2; D may match TRBD1 or TRBD2 (5 bases each). The CDR3 runs 13 residues. V gave up 5 bases and J gave up 2 bases, with 9 bases separating them. Germline lookup yields CDR1 GTSNPN and CDR2 SVGIG (reference sequence). The CDR3 loop is CAWERDNTGELFF. The CDR3 DNA sequence: TGTGCCTGGGAAAGGGACAACACCGGGGAGCTGTTTTTT.

In its sample, this clone was seen a few times. The chain employs TRBV25-1 and TRBJ1-2, with D unclear. The CDR3 loop spans 11 amino acids. Trimming removed 7 bases from V and 4 bases from J, with 7 bases in between. The V gene's germline CDR1 is MGHDK and CDR2 SYGVNS. DNA for the CDR3: TGTGCCAGCAACGGTGGCTATGGCTACACCTTC. It yields the protein CASNGGYGYTF.

V gene TRBV7-8 combines with J gene TRBJ2-1, with 7 bases matching TRBD2. This CDR3 is 16 amino acids long. Trimming removed 5 bases from V and 2 bases from J; junction bases left unmatched: 9. Germline V gene sequence: CDR1 SGHVS, CDR2 FQNEAQ. CDR3 coding DNA: TGTGCCAGCAGCCCCGTGGGCCTAGCGGCCTACAATGAGCAGTTCTTC. As protein: CASSPVGLAAYNEQFF.

V is TRBV5-6 and J is TRBJ2-1, with 11 nucleotides matching TRBD1. V was clipped by 3 bases and J by 7 bases; unmatched bases: 6. Per germline, CDR1 SGHDT and CDR2 YYEEEE. CDR3 size: 15 residues. In nucleotides, the CDR3 is TGTGCCAGCAGCTCTTGGGGGACAGGGGGGAATGAGCAGTTCTTC. This sequence encodes CASSSWGTGGNEQFF.

V usage is TRBV5-1 and J usage is TRBJ2-5; 8 bases map to TRBD1. Per germline, CDR1 SGHRS and CDR2 YFSETQ. The V segment lost 4 bases and the J segment 4 bases; nucleotides outside the gene matches: 6. The CDR3 extends over 14 amino acids. The CDR3 protein is CASSRRTGLETQYF. DNA for the CDR3: TGCGCCAGCAGCCGCCGGACAGGGTTAGAGACCCAGTACTTC.

The chain uses TRBV30 and TRBJ1-1; no reliable D call. Trimming shortened V by 0 bases and J by 7 bases, and 6 bases separated the two germline ends. This CDR3 is 11 amino acids long. CDR1 is GTSNPN and CDR2 is SVGIG in the germline V gene (reference sequence). Here the CDR3 reads CAWSVQDEAFF. The DNA for the CDR3 is TGTGCCTGGAGTGTACAAGATGAAGCTTTCTTT.

About this clone: One end of the junction fails to match germline, which may point to a read error. The chain joins TRBV7-7 to TRBJ2-5; D unresolved. This CDR3 contains 15 residues. Per the germline V gene, CDR1 is SSHAT and CDR2 is FNYEAQ (reference sequence). CDR3 DNA: TGTGCTAGCAGCGCCTCCGACGGAGCAAGGGAGACCCAGTACTTC. This gives the protein CASSASDGARETQYF.

The chain links TRBV6-1 to TRBJ1-1, with 7 bases lining up with TRBD1. The CDR3 totals 13 residues. Trimming took 8 bases from V and 2 from J; bases not matched to a gene: 5. Germline lookup yields CDR1 MNHNS and CDR2 SASEGT. The CDR3 sequence: CASVGQANTEAFF. For the CDR3, the DNA is TGTGCCAGCGTCGGACAGGCTAACACTGAAGCTTTCTTT.

The chain has TRBV15 and TRBJ2-2; maybe TRBD2 (5 bases). The length of the CDR3 is 14 residues. The V end was cut by 0 bases, the J end by 7 bases, with 9 bases between. The germline gives CDR1 LNHNV, CDR2 YYDKDF (reference sequence). CDR3 sequence reads: CATSRDRGLGELFF. Written as DNA, the CDR3 is TGTGCCACCAGCAGAGATAGAGGACTCGGGGAGCTGTTTTTT.

The sample holds one count of this clone. The genes are TRBV30 and TRBJ2-3; 10 positions agree with TRBD2. Germline CDR1 and CDR2: GTSNPN and SVGIG (reference sequence). CDR3 length: 17 amino acids. The trim removed 5 bases at V and 4 bases at J, leaving 15 bases unmatched. CDR3: CAWGEFLGLAGADTQYF. Here the CDR3 DNA reads TGTGCCTGGGGGGAATTCCTAGGGCTAGCGGGAGCAGATACGCAGTATTTT.

The chain recombines TRBV7-3 with TRBJ2-1; D gene uncertain. Germline CDR1 reads SGHTA; CDR2 reads FQGTGA. V gave up 1 base and J gave up 6 bases, with 10 bases separating them. This CDR3 contains 14 residues. CDR3 residues: CASSLSWIVNEQFF. CDR3 sequence (DNA): TGTGCCAGCAGCTTAAGTTGGATAGTCAATGAGCAGTTCTTC.

The chain has TRBV7-8 and TRBJ2-1; D may be TRBD2 (7 bases). V shed 6 bases and J shed 4 bases, with 19 bases lying between them. Germline-derived CDR1 and CDR2 are SGHVS and FQNEAQ. This CDR3 is built from 16 residues. CDR3 loop: CASRFVGGARYNEQFF. CDR3 bases: TGTGCCAGCAGGTTCGTGGGGGGGGCTCGGTACAATGAGCAGTTCTTC.

The rearrangement uses TRBV2 and TRBJ2-7; 7 bases align to TRBD1. V lost 6 bases, J lost 3 bases, and 5 bases stayed unmatched. In germline, CDR1 is SNHLY, CDR2 FYNNEI. CDR3 size: 13 residues. The CDR3 bases are TGTGCCAGCAGCGCAGGGGGATTCTACGAGCAGTACTTC. It is translated as CASSAGGFYEQYF.

The chain joins TRBV27 to TRBJ2-5, with 7 positions matching TRBD2. V dropped 2 bases and J dropped 4; count of bases not matched to a gene: 10. CDR3 size: 16 residues. In germline, CDR1 is MNHEY, CDR2 SMNVEV (reference sequence). The CDR3 loop is CASSLRLAVDLETQYF. For the CDR3, the DNA is TGTGCCAGCAGTTTAAGACTAGCCGTTGACCTAGAGACCCAGTACTTC.

The chain has TRBV7-6 and TRBJ1-5, with D unresolved. The CDR3 is made up of 14 amino acids. V dropped 0 bases and J dropped 5 bases, with 8 bases sitting between them. Germline CDR1 SGHVS, CDR2 FNYEAQ. The CDR3 nucleotides read TGTGCCAGCAGCTTAGCTGGCACAGATCAGCCCCAGCATTTT. Its translation: CASSLAGTDQPQHF.

This clone was detected only once. The rearrangement links TRBV12-5 to TRBJ2-1; 9 nucleotides match TRBD2. J was trimmed by 8 bases and V by 6 bases; bases with no gene match: 8. The CDR3 consists of 14 residues. Per the germline V gene, CDR1 is LGHNT and CDR2 is FRNRAP. In DNA, the CDR3 is TGTGCTAGTGGCCTTAGCGGGGGAGGAGATGAGCAGTTCTTC. The encoded protein is CASGLSGGGDEQFF.

This clone was observed a single time. V and J are TRBV30 and TRBJ2-1, with 12 positions matching TRBD2. The CDR3 is 15 amino acids. The germline V gene encodes CDR1 GTSNPN and CDR2 SVGIG (reference sequence). V trimming: 2 bases; J trimming: 4 bases; junction bases outside the gene matches: 3. CDR3 amino acids: CAWSPTSGGYNEQFF. The CDR3 DNA reads TGTGCCTGGAGTCCCACTAGCGGGGGGTACAATGAGCAGTTCTTC.

This clone was seen a single time. The V call is TRBV7-9, the J call TRBJ2-3; no definite D call. The germline gives CDR1 SEHNR, CDR2 FQNEAQ (reference sequence). V was pared by 5 bases and J by 4 bases, with 4 bases between. The CDR3 totals 11 residues. CDR3 bases: TGTGCCAGCAGCCTCGCAGATACGCAGTATTTT. Protein sequence: CASSLADTQYF.

This chain connects TRBV6-1 to TRBJ1-5; D is possibly TRBD1 (5 bases). The germline V and J ends were trimmed by 6 bases and 4 bases, with 16 bases remaining between them. Germline V gene lookup returns CDR1 MNHNS and CDR2 SASEGT. This CDR3 contains 15 residues. This chain's CDR3 is CASRAGTPGNQPQHF. CDR3 sequence (DNA): TGTGCCAGCAGAGCCGGGACGCCAGGGAATCAGCCCCAGCATTTT.

This clone was seen only a few times. The same CDR3 also results from other DNA sequences found in this sample. This chain links TRBV28 with TRBJ1-5; D remains unclear. Trimming took off 4 bases at V and 4 bases at J, with 5 bases between the two ends. The CDR3 runs to 12 residues. Germline V gives CDR1 MDHEN, CDR2 SYDVKM. The CDR3 DNA is TGTGCCAGCAGTTCCGGTAATCAGCCCCAGCATTTT. Translating gives CASSSGNQPQHF. The full variable domain, with the rest looked up from reference TRBV28 and TRBJ1-5, is DVKVTQSSRYLVKRTGEKVFLECVQDMDHENMFWYRQDPGLGLRLIYFSYDVKMKEKGDIPEGYSVSREKKERFSLILESASTNQTSMYLCASSSGNQPQHFGDGTRLSIL.

V usage is TRBV5-1 and J usage is TRBJ2-5; D not certain. Trimming left V 3 bases short and J 5 bases short, with 14 bases between. Germline lookup yields CDR1 SGHRS and CDR2 YFSETQ. This CDR3 comprises 14 residues. CDR3 residues: CASSSSSARETQYF. CDR3 DNA: TGCGCCAGCAGCTCCTCCAGCGCGAGGGAGACCCAGTACTTC.

V is TRBV2 and J is TRBJ1-5, with unresolved D. The ends were cut back, 6 bases at V and 1 base at J, with 10 bases in the middle. CDR3 length: 14 amino acids. Germline CDR1 reads SNHLY; CDR2 reads FYNNEI. The CDR3 loop reads CASRRDISNQPQHF. The CDR3 DNA follows: TGTGCCAGCAGACGGGATATAAGCAATCAGCCCCAGCATTTT.

V gene TRBV21-1 combines with J gene TRBJ1-2; the DNA was not compared with TRBD1, the D call given in the table. TRBV21-1 is described as a pseudogene. CDR3 size: 12 residues. CDR3 DNA: TGTGCCAGCAGCAGTTACAGGGAAGGCTACACCTTC. This gives the protein CASSSYREGYTF.